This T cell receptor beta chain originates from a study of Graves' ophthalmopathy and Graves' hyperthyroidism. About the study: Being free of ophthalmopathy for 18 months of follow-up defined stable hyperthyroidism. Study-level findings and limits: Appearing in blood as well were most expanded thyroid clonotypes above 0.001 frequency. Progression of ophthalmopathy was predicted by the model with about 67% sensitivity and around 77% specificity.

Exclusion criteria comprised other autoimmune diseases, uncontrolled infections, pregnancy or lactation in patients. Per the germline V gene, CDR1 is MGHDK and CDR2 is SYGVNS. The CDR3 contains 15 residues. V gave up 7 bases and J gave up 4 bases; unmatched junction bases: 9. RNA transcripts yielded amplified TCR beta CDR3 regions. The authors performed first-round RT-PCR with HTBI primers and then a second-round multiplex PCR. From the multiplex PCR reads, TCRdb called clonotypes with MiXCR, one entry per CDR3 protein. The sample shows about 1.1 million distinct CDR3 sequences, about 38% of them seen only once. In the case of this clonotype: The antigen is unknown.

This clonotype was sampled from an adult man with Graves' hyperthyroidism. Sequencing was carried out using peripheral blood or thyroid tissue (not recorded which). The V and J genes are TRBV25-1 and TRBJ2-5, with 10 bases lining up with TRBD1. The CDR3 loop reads CASMQGQGIRETQYF. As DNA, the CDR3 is TGTGCCAGCATGCAGGGACAGGGGATAAGAGAGACCCAGTACTTC.